This TCR beta chain was recovered during a study of PD-1 blockade in classical Hodgkin lymphoma. Study findings and constraints: Researchers reported that CD4+ TCR diversity, though not CD8+, rose significantly by C4D1.

The germline V gene encodes CDR1 LNHNV and CDR2 YYDKDF (reference sequence). The V end lost 10 bases, the J end lost 5 bases, and 20 bases lay between the germline ends. CDR3 length equals 14 residues. Assay: immunoSEQ multiplex PCR; the TCRdb copy retains only in-frame clones and omits some. Of tens of thousands of clones in the sample, 87% were seen once. Every patient experienced relapse after autologous stem cell transplantation, and brentuximab vedotin exposure varied. This clone came up once. Its specificity is not known. The sequence derives from a human donor with classical Hodgkin lymphoma. Sample: peripheral blood mononuclear cells (PBMCs), taken at baseline. The chain combines TRBV15 with TRBJ1-2; a weak D match, TRBD1 (5 bases). This CDR3 reads CASSPPRRGYGYTF. Written as DNA, the CDR3 is TGTGCCAGTTCGCCGCCCCGACGGGGGTATGGCTACACCTTC.